The 3 T cell receptor beta chains presented below share a single source sample, sequenced in a study of identical twins. TCRdb re-called the 5' RACE reads through MiXCR, storing one row per CDR3 protein. The sample includes some 760,000 distinct CDR3 sequences, 18% seen only once; the top ten take around 13%. The same sample was also used in a study of T cells expressing NK-cell markers.

The sequenced sample consisted of PBMCs. The receptors derive from a woman younger than 30 in good health.

The chain uses TRBV5-1 and TRBJ2-1; 16 bases align to TRBD2. CDR3 length: 19 amino acids. J gave up 3 bases and V 2 bases, and 8 bases lay outside the gene matches. CDR1 is SGHRS, CDR2 YFSETQ, per germline. The DNA for the CDR3 is TGCGCCAGCAGCTTCCCCGGGACTAGCGGGGGGGCCGACTACAATGAGCAGTTCTTC. This codes for CASSFPGTSGGADYNEQFF.

This chain uses TRBV10-3 with TRBJ2-7; 8 bases match TRBD2. Germline CDR1 and CDR2: ENHRY and SYGVKD. The length of the CDR3 is 14 residues. J was trimmed by 0 bases and V by 10 bases; bases with no gene match: 8. The CDR3 region is CATLGLAGSYEQYF. DNA of the CDR3: TGTGCCACCCTGGGGCTAGCGGGCTCCTACGAGCAGTACTTC.

This clonotype was detected only a few times. This chain links TRBV12-3 or TRBV12-4 with TRBJ1-1; 10 bases line up with TRBD1. The J segment lost 7 bases and the V segment lost 8 bases, leaving 4 bases of the junction unmatched. The CDR3 is 12 residues long. In DNA form, the CDR3 reads TGTGCCAGCTGCCGGGACAGGGGTGAAGCTTTCTTT. It is translated as CASCRDRGEAFF.